This T cell receptor beta chain was profiled in a study of blood T cell repertoires in COVID-19. The CDR3 loop spans 15 amino acids. V shed 4 bases, J shed 3 bases, and the junction held 7 bases outside the gene matches. Germline V gene sequence: CDR1 MGHRA, CDR2 YSYEKL. Profiled with immunoSEQ multiplex PCR; TCRdb holds only in-frame clones, not every one. The sample records some 180,000 clones, around four fifths being singletons. The receptor was derived from a woman of 80 years or more with acute or convalescent COVID-19. The rearrangement joins TRBV4-1 to TRBJ2-7; TRBD1 matches 9 bases. Sequencing input: peripheral blood. CDR3 sequence reads: CASSRAGTGIYEQYF. CDR3 sequence (DNA): TGCGCCAGCAGCCGGGCGGGGACAGGGATCTACGAGCAGTACTTC.